The TCR beta chain described here comes from a study of circulating CD8 cells and anti-PD-1 response in melanoma. Whole-study context: Every 2 weeks, patients got 3 mg/kg nivolumab intravenously. Six of 13 patients had prior targeted therapy or immunotherapy; seven did not.

V dropped 3 bases and J dropped 11 bases, with 16 bases sitting between them. CDR3 length equals 13 residues. Study results and caveats: TIGIT repertoires were least diverse, DNEG repertoires most diverse. Subset repertoires were largely private at M1, with under 7% shared.

For this clonotype: Antigen: not known.

TCR libraries were prepared from roughly 14 ng of total RNA with the QIAseq Immune Repertoire TCR panel. TCRdb used MiXCR to reprocess the reads, holding one entry per CDR3 protein. Of some 1,200 distinct CDR3 sequences in the sample, over 7.5% are singletons; the top ten hold about a third. From live CD3+CD8+TCRalphabeta+ cells, four PD-1 and/or TIGIT subsets were sorted. The sequence was obtained from a human donor with melanoma. This chain connects TRBV12-3 or TRBV12-4 to TRBJ1-1, with a weak D call TRBD1 (5 bases). The sample consisted of CD8+ T cells from PBMCs, taken at baseline or after one month of anti-PD-1 therapy (not recorded which). This CDR3 reads CASSLGPGWDAFF. CDR3 sequence (DNA): TGTGCCAGCAGTTTGGGGCCAGGGTGGGACGCTTTCTTT.